Shown below are 32 T cell receptor beta chains from a single sample sequenced in a study of blood T cell repertoires in COVID-19. Method: immunoSEQ multiplex PCR; TCRdb's copy keeps in-frame clones and lacks some. The sample lists about 190,000 clones; roughly four fifths were seen once. Sequenced material: peripheral blood. Receptor source: a woman in her twenties or thirties with acute or convalescent COVID-19.

The chain combines TRBV12-3 or TRBV12-4 with TRBJ2-3; D not certain. CDR3 length: 12 residues. The V end lost 5 bases, the J end lost 7 bases, and 10 bases lay between the germline ends. Here the CDR3 DNA reads TGTGCCAGCAGTATCAGTGGCAATACGCAGTATTTT. Protein: CASSISGNTQYF.

The sample holds one count of this clone. V is TRBV5-4 and J is TRBJ2-1; TRBD1 matches at 9 bases. There are 13 residues in the CDR3. Germline CDR1 is SGHNT and CDR2 is YYREEE (reference sequence). Germline trimming cut 4 bases from V and 12 bases from J; bases unmatched to any gene: 8. CDR3 sequence reads: CASSRDRDIGQFF. The CDR3 bases are TGTGCCAGCAGCCGGGACAGGGATATTGGGCAGTTCTTC. The variable domain in full, with the rest retrieved from reference TRBV5-4 and TRBJ2-1, is ETGVTQSPTHLIKTRGQQVTLRCSSQSGHNTVSWYQQALGQGPQFIFQYYREEENGRGNFPPRFSGLQFPNYSSELNVNALELDDSALYLCASSRDRDIGQFFGPGTRLTVL.

This rearrangement joins TRBV24-1 to TRBJ2-7; 9 bases line up with TRBD2. The CDR3 contains 15 residues. Germline V gene data show CDR1 as KGHDR and CDR2 as SFDVKD. V trimming: 3 bases; J trimming: 0 bases; junction bases outside the gene matches: 2. In nucleotides, the CDR3 is TGTGCCACCAGTGATGGACTAGCGACCTCCTACGAGCAGTACTTC. Residues: CATSDGLATSYEQYF.

There are many counts of this clone. The V call is TRBV7-9, the J call TRBJ2-1; TRBD1 matches 8 bases. Germline V CDR1 and CDR2: SEHNR, FQNEAQ (reference sequence). CDR3 length: 15 amino acids. V shed 6 bases and J 7 bases; nucleotides not matched to a gene: 11. DNA for the CDR3: TGTGCCAGCAGGCCGAGGGACAGGCTAGGAAATGAGCAGTTCTTC. The encoded protein is CASRPRDRLGNEQFF.

The rearrangement links TRBV14 to TRBJ1-6; possibly TRBD1 for D (5 bases). CDR3 size: 16 residues. In germline, CDR1 is SGHDN, CDR2 FVKESK. V dropped 0 bases and J dropped 10 bases, with 16 bases sitting between them. Here the CDR3 DNA reads TGTGCCAGCAGCCAAGATTGGGGGGTAGGGCGATCACCCCTCCACTTT. This encodes CASSQDWGVGRSPLHF.

The chain carries TRBV7-2 and TRBJ2-3; 10 positions agree with TRBD2. Unmatched junction bases numbered 3, after V lost 5 bases and J lost 4 bases. The CDR3 runs 14 residues. Germline V gives CDR1 SGHTA, CDR2 FQGNSA. The CDR3 region has the DNA TGTGCCAGCAGCCATGGACTAGCGGCAGATACGCAGTATTTT. Its translation: CASSHGLAADTQYF.

This clone was counted a single time. The J gene is TRBJ2-7, the V gene TRBV6-1, with 10 bases identical to TRBD1. The CDR3 extends over 15 amino acids. Per the germline V gene, CDR1 is MNHNS and CDR2 is SASEGT. The junction had 2 bases not matched to a gene; V was cut back by 1 base and J by 2 bases. The CDR3 bases are TGTGCCAGCAGTGAAGAGACAGGGGGCGCCTACGAGCAGTACTTC. Its translation is CASSEETGGAYEQYF.

The rearrangement joins TRBV20-1 to TRBJ2-7; no firm D call. There are 10 residues in the CDR3. CDR1 and CDR2 (germline): DFQATT, SNEGSKA (reference sequence). Deletions cut 7 bases from V and 7 bases from J, with 11 bases between. CDR3 loop: CSVSRWEQYF. CDR3 sequence (DNA): TGCAGTGTTTCGAGGTGGGAGCAGTACTTC.

This clone has only a few counts. This chain connects TRBV27 to TRBJ2-1, with D tentatively TRBD2 (5 bases). V lost 3 bases and J 9 bases, leaving 15 bases between the germline ends. Germline CDR1 is MNHEY and CDR2 is SMNVEV (reference sequence). This CDR3 has 14 amino acids. CDR3 sequence reads: CASSFWKLSGEQFF. The CDR3 coding sequence is TGTGCCAGCAGTTTCTGGAAGCTCAGCGGTGAGCAGTTCTTC.

The rearrangement joins TRBV6-1 to TRBJ1-6; the D gene is possibly TRBD1 (5 bases). The CDR3 is 14 amino acids. The V end was cut by 3 bases, the J end by 11 bases, with 14 bases between. The germline CDR1 and CDR2 sequences are MNHNS and SASEGT. As DNA, the CDR3 is TGTGCCAGCAGTGAGTCCAGGGTAAAGACACCCCTCCACTTT. It is translated as CASSESRVKTPLHF.

The chain recombines TRBV6-1 with TRBJ1-2; D is undetermined. V gave up 0 bases and J gave up 3 bases, with 8 bases separating them. Germline loops: CDR1 MNHNS, CDR2 SASEGT. CDR3 length: 14 residues. The CDR3 nucleotides are TGTGCCAGCAGTGAAGCTTTCGGGGACTATGGCTACACCTTC. The encoded protein is CASSEAFGDYGYTF.

The genes are TRBV12-5 and TRBJ1-1; the match to TRBD1 covers 11 bases. Germline values: CDR1 LGHNT, CDR2 FRNRAP. The CDR3 extends over 16 amino acids. V gave up 5 bases and J gave up 0 bases; unmatched junction bases: 5. CDR3 amino acids: CASGRDRGNLNTEAFF. CDR3 in DNA: TGTGCTAGTGGTAGGGACAGGGGGAACCTGAACACTGAAGCTTTCTTT. The full variable domain, its missing parts supplied by reference TRBV12-5 and TRBJ1-1, is DARVTQTPRHKVTEMGQEVTMRCQPILGHNTVFWYRQTMMQGLELLAYFRNRAPLDDSGMPKDRFSAEMPDATLATLKIQPSEPRDSAVYFCASGRDRGNLNTEAFFGQGTRLTVV.

This clone turned up a few times. This chain joins TRBV3-1 (or the pseudogene TRBV3-2) and TRBJ2-2; the D gene is possibly TRBD1 (5 bases). Germline V gene sequence: CDR1 LGHDT, CDR2 YNNKEL (reference sequence). V was trimmed by 0 bases and J by 5 bases, leaving 10 bases between them. The CDR3 is made up of 15 amino acids. The CDR3 is CASSQEGRVTGELFF. CDR3 DNA sequence: TGTGCCAGCAGCCAAGAAGGCAGGGTGACCGGGGAGCTGTTTTTT.

The chain links TRBV27 to TRBJ1-6; no clear D gene. The V gene's germline CDR1 is MNHEY and CDR2 SMNVEV (reference sequence). The V and J ends lost 6 bases and 7 bases respectively, with 22 bases between them. This CDR3 spans 17 amino acids. CDR3 DNA sequence: TGTGCCAGCAGCGGTAACCTTCGTCCCGCTTACAATTCACCCCTCCACTTT. Translating it yields CASSGNLRPAYNSPLHF.

CDR3: CASSADTETNEQFF. In DNA form, the CDR3 reads TGTGCCAGCAGTGCGGACACAGAAACGAATGAGCAGTTCTTC. V and J are TRBV6-4 and TRBJ2-1, with D tentatively TRBD1 (5 bases). The V gene's germline CDR1 is MRHNA and CDR2 SNTAGT. The CDR3 totals 14 residues. Trimming left V 4 bases short and J 7 bases short, with 14 bases between.

This rearrangement joins TRBV21-1 to TRBJ2-3; the D call of TRBD1 is as the table states it, not checked on the DNA. TRBV21-1 constitutes a pseudogene. The length of the CDR3 is 13 residues. The CDR3 DNA sequence: TGTGCCAGCAGCAAATCAGGGTTAGATACGCAGTATTTT. Translation gives CASSKSGLDTQYF.

The chain combines TRBV30 with TRBJ1-1; a weak D match, TRBD1 (5 bases). V lost 5 bases to trimming and J lost 6 bases, with 13 bases between them. CDR1 GTSNPN and CDR2 SVGIG come from the germline V gene (reference sequence). The CDR3 is 12 residues long. The CDR3 spells CAWLGVRAEAFF. The CDR3 bases are TGTGCCTGGCTAGGGGTTCGGGCTGAAGCTTTCTTT.

The chain carries TRBV29-1 and TRBJ2-1; D perhaps matches TRBD2 (6 bases). Germline V lookup: CDR1 SQVTM, CDR2 ANQGSEA. V was clipped by 8 bases and J by 0 bases, with 14 bases between them. This CDR3 contains 14 residues. The chain's CDR3 is CSSAGGVSYNEQFF. The CDR3 coding sequence is TGCAGCTCGGCGGGCGGGGTCTCCTACAATGAGCAGTTCTTC.

This sequence joins TRBV6-5 and TRBJ1-2, with 8 bases lining up with TRBD1. Germline CDR1 MNHEY, CDR2 SVGAGI. The junction had 9 bases not matched to a gene; V was cut back by 5 bases and J by 7 bases. The CDR3 contains 14 residues. Here the CDR3 DNA reads TGTGCCAGCAGTCGGACAGGGATTAGCCTTGGCTACACCTTC. Its protein is CASSRTGISLGYTF.

This clone was found once. This chain uses TRBV30 with TRBJ1-1; no clear D gene. The CDR3 is 12 amino acids. The V gene lost 0 bases and the J gene lost 3 bases, with 5 bases spanning the gap. CDR1 and CDR2 (germline): GTSNPN, SVGIG (reference sequence). This CDR3 is CAWSVLHTEAFF. CDR3 nucleotide sequence: TGTGCCTGGAGTGTACTACACACTGAAGCTTTCTTT.

This rearrangement joins TRBV9 to TRBJ1-1; D not certain. Germline CDR1 reads SGDLS; CDR2 reads YYNGEE. This CDR3 is 17 amino acids long. V was trimmed by 2 bases and J by 4 bases, leaving 21 bases between them. The CDR3 sequence: CASSVRSGGVLGTEAFF. The CDR3, as DNA: TGTGCCAGCAGCGTCAGGTCAGGAGGTGTCCTGGGCACTGAAGCTTTCTTT.

In nucleotides, the CDR3 is TGTGCCAGCAGCTTAGGGGGGGCTAGCGGGACGACCTACAATGAGCAGTTCTTC. Its protein is CASSLGGASGTTYNEQFF. This rearrangement joins TRBV7-2 to TRBJ2-1; TRBD2 aligns across 9 bases. Per the germline V gene, CDR1 is SGHTA and CDR2 is FQGNSA. The CDR3 length is 18 residues. Germline trimming cut 1 base from V and 2 bases from J; bases unmatched to any gene: 9.

V is TRBV9 and J is TRBJ1-1; D ambiguous. Trimming removed 3 bases at V and 0 bases at J, with 6 bases between. Germline CDR1 is SGDLS and CDR2 is YYNGEE. The CDR3 contains 13 residues. CDR3 coding DNA: TGTGCCAGCAGCGATAGCCTGAACACTGAAGCTTTCTTT. Its translation: CASSDSLNTEAFF. Drawing the rest from reference TRBV9 and TRBJ1-1, the complete variable domain is DSGVTQTPKHLITATGQRVTLRCSPRSGDLSVYWYQQSLDQGLQFLIQYYNGEERAKGNILERFSAQQFPDLHSELNLSSLELGDSALYFCASSDSLNTEAFFGQGTRLTVV.

The genes are TRBV20-1 and TRBJ1-3; D is unresolved. CDR1 is DFQATT, CDR2 SNEGSKA, per germline (reference sequence). Deletions cut 3 bases from V and 0 bases from J, with 9 bases between. The CDR3 is 14 residues long. This chain's CDR3 is CSASGRSSGNTIYF. The DNA for the CDR3 is TGCAGTGCTAGTGGCAGAAGCTCTGGAAACACCATATATTTT.

This clone was recorded a few times. The gene calls are TRBV29-1 and TRBJ1-1; D is unresolved. The CDR3 extends over 13 amino acids. The V gene's germline CDR1 is SQVTM and CDR2 ANQGSEA. Trimming cost V 5 bases and J 0 bases, with 10 bases left between them. The chain's CDR3 is CSVHAGMNTEAFF. For the CDR3, the DNA is TGCAGCGTTCATGCAGGTATGAACACTGAAGCTTTCTTT. The full variable domain, completed using reference TRBV29-1 and TRBJ1-1, is SAVISQKPSRDICQRGTSLTIQCQVDSQVTMMFWYRQQPGQSLTLIATANQGSEATYESGFVIDKFPISRPNLTFSTLTVSNMSPEDSSIYLCSVHAGMNTEAFFGQGTRLTVV.

The gene calls are TRBV6-5 and TRBJ2-7; 11 bases align to TRBD2. Germline CDR1 is MNHEY and CDR2 is SVGAGI. CDR3 length equals 15 residues. The ends lost 2 bases at V and 4 bases at J; junction bases unmatched: 4. The CDR3 DNA reads TGTGCCAGCAGTTACATGCGGACTAGCGGGTACGAGCAGTACTTC. Protein sequence: CASSYMRTSGYEQYF.

V and J are TRBV19 and TRBJ1-2; weak D call: TRBD1 (5 bases). The V gene's germline CDR1 is LNHDA and CDR2 SQIVND (reference sequence). V lost 3 bases and J 0 bases, leaving 11 bases between the germline ends. This CDR3 has 15 residues. CDR3 residues: CASSISREANYGYTF. The DNA of the CDR3 is TGTGCCAGTAGTATTTCCAGGGAAGCTAACTATGGCTACACCTTC.

The chain links TRBV7-8 to TRBJ2-7; D uncertain. Germline V gives CDR1 SGHVS, CDR2 FQNEAQ. V was cut by 0 bases and J by 4 bases, with 13 bases left in between. The CDR3 is 15 residues long. CDR3 amino acids: CASSLAVAGGYEQYF. The CDR3 DNA reads TGTGCCAGCAGCTTAGCGGTGGCAGGTGGTTACGAGCAGTACTTC.

In its sample, this clone was seen a few times. The CDR3 here is CASSFRQGAGYEQYF. DNA of the CDR3: TGTGCCAGCAGCTTCCGACAGGGAGCAGGCTACGAGCAGTACTTC. The chain combines TRBV5-5 with TRBJ2-7; 7 positions match TRBD1. Germline-derived CDR1 and CDR2 are SGHKS and YYEKEE (reference sequence). The V segment lost 2 bases and the J segment 3 bases; nucleotides outside the gene matches: 8. The CDR3 is 15 residues long.

The chain is built from TRBV30 and TRBJ1-1; D ambiguous. CDR1 and CDR2 from the germline V gene are GTSNPN and SVGIG (reference sequence). V was shortened by 3 bases and J by 1 base, with 9 bases between the two germline ends. The CDR3 covers 13 residues. CDR3 region: CAWRTSGNTEAFF. CDR3 sequence (DNA): TGTGCCTGGAGAACGTCAGGGAACACTGAAGCTTTCTTT.

The chain carries TRBV30 and TRBJ2-1, with D maybe TRBD2 (6 bases). This CDR3 is 13 amino acids long. The germline V and J ends were trimmed by 2 bases and 8 bases, with 13 bases remaining between them. Germline CDR1 is GTSNPN and CDR2 is SVGIG (reference sequence). For the CDR3, the DNA is TGTGCCTGGAGTAGTAGCGGTGCACATGAGCAGTTCTTC. Translating it yields CAWSSSGAHEQFF.

This clone was seen more than once but under ten times. The chain joins TRBV7-9 to TRBJ1-5; TRBD1 matches 7 bases. Germline lookup yields CDR1 SEHNR and CDR2 FQNEAQ (reference sequence). The V segment lost 1 base and the J segment 5 bases; nucleotides outside the gene matches: 2. CDR3 size: 14 residues. The CDR3 spells CASSLGGGHQPQHF. The CDR3 coding sequence is TGTGCCAGCAGCTTAGGAGGGGGCCATCAGCCCCAGCATTTT.